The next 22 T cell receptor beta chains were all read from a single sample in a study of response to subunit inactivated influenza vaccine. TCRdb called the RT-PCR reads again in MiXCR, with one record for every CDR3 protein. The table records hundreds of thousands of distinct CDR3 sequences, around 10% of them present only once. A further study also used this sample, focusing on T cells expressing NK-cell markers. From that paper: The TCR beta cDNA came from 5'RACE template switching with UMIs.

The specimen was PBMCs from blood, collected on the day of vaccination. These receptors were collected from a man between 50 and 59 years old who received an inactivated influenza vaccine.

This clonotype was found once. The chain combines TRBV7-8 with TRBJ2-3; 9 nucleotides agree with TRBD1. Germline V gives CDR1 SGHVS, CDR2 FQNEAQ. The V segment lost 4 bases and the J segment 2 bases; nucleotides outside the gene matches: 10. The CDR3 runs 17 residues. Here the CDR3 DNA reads TGTGCCAGCAGCTCAACGGCGACAGGGGGTTACACAGATACGCAGTATTTT. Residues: CASSSTATGGYTDTQYF.

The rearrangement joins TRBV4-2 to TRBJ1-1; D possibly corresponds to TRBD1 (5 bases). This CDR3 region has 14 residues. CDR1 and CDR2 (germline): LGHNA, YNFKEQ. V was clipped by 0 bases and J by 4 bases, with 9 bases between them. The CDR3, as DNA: TGTGCCAGCAGCCAAGATGTGAGGGGCACTGAAGCTTTCTTT. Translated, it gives CASSQDVRGTEAFF.

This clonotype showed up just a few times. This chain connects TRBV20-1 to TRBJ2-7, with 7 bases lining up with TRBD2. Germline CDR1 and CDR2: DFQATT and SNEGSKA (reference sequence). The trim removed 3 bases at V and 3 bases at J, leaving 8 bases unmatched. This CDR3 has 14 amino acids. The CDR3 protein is CSARMVRGNYEQYF. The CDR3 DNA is TGCAGTGCTAGGATGGTGCGGGGGAACTACGAGCAGTACTTC.

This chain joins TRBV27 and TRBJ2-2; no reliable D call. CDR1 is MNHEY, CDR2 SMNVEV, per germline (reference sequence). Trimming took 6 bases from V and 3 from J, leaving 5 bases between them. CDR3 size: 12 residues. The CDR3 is CASSRYTGELFF. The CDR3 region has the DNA TGTGCCAGCAGCAGATACACCGGGGAGCTGTTTTTT.

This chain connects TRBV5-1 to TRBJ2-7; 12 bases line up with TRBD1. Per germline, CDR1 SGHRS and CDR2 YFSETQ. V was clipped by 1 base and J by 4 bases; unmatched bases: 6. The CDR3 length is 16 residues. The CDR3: CASSLTTGQGAYEQYF. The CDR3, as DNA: TGCGCCAGCAGCTTGACAACGGGACAGGGGGCATACGAGCAGTACTTC.

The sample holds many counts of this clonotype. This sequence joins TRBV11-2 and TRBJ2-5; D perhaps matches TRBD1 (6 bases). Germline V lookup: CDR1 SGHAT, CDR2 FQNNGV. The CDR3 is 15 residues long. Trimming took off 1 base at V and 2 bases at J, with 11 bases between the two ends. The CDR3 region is CASSLGPGQQETQYF. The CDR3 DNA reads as TGTGCCAGCAGCTTAGGACCGGGACAACAAGAGACCCAGTACTTC.

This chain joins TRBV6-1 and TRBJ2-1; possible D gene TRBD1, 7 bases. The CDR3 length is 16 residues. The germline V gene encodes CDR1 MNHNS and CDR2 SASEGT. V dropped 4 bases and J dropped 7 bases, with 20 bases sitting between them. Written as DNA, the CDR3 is TGTGCCAGCAGTGTTGGGGGGACAGAGGGGTGGAATGAGCAGTTCTTC. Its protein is CASSVGGTEGWNEQFF.

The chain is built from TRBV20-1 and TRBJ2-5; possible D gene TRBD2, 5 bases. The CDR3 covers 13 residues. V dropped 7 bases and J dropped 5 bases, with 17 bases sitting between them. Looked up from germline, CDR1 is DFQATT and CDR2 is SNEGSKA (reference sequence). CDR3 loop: CSVGGGWGETQYF. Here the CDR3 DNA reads TGCAGTGTCGGAGGCGGATGGGGTGAGACCCAGTACTTC.

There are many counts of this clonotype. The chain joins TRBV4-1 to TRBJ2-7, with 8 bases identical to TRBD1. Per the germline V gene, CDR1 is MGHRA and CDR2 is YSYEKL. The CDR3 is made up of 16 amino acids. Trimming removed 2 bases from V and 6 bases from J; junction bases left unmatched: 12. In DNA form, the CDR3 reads TGCGCCAGCAGCCAACCCGACAGGGGTGGATTTCGCGAGCAGTACTTC. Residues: CASSQPDRGGFREQYF.

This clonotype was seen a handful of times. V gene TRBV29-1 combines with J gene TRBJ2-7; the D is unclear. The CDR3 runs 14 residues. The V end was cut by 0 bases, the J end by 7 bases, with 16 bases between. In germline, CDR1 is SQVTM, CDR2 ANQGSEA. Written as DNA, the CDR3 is TGCAGCGTTGAAGAAGGCGCGCCGGAAAGGGAGCAGTACTTC. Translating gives CSVEEGAPEREQYF.

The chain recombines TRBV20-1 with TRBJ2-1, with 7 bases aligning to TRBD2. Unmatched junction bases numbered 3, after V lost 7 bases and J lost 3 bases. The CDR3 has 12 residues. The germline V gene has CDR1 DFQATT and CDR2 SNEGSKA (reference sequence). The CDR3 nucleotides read TGCAGTGGCAGCGGGAACTACAATGAGCAGTTCTTC. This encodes CSGSGNYNEQFF.

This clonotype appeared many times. CDR3 amino acids: CASSLDTGPGNTIYF. The CDR3, as DNA: TGTGCCAGCAGTTTAGATACAGGCCCTGGAAACACCATATATTTT. J is TRBJ1-3 and V is TRBV12-3 or TRBV12-4; D may be TRBD1 (5 bases). V shed 1 base and J shed 2 bases, with 9 bases lying between them. CDR3 size: 15 residues.

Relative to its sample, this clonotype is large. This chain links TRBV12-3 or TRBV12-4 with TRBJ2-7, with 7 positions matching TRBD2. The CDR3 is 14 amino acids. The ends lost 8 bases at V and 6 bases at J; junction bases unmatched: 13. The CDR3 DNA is TGTGCCAGCTCCCTTAGCGGGTACCAGGGCGAGCAGTACTTC. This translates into CASSLSGYQGEQYF.

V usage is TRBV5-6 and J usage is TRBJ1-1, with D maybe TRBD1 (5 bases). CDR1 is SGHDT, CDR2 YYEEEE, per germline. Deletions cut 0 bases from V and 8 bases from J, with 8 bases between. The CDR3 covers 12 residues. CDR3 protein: CASSLGRDEAFF. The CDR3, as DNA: TGTGCCAGCAGCTTGGGACGGGACGAAGCTTTCTTT.

CDR3 region: CATLAGGHNEQFF. CDR3 DNA: TGTGCCACCCTAGCGGGGGGCCACAATGAGCAGTTCTTC. The chain uses TRBV6-1 and TRBJ2-1; 11 nucleotides match TRBD2. The V segment lost 10 bases and the J segment 5 bases; nucleotides outside the gene matches: 4. The CDR3 has 13 amino acids. Germline CDR1 and CDR2: MNHNS and SASEGT.

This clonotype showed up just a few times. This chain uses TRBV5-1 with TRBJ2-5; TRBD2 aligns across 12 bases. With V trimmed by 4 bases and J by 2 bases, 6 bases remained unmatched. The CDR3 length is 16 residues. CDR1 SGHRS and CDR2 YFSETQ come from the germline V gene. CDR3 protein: CASSQRTSGAQETQYF. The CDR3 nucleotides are TGCGCCAGCAGCCAAAGGACTAGCGGGGCTCAAGAGACCCAGTACTTC. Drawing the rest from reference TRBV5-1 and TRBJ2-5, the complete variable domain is KAGVTQTPRYLIKTRGQQVTLSCSPISGHRSVSWYQQTPGQGLQFLFEYFSETQRNKGNFPGRFSGRQFSNSRSEMNVSTLELGDSALYLCASSQRTSGAQETQYFGPGTRLLVL.

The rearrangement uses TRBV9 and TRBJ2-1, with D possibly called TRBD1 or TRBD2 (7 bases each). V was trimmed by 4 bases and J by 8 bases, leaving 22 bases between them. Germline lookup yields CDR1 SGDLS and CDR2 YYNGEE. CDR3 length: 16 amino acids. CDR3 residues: CASSIRQGPLADEQFF. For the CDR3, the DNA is TGTGCCAGCAGCATCCGACAGGGCCCGCTAGCGGATGAGCAGTTCTTC.

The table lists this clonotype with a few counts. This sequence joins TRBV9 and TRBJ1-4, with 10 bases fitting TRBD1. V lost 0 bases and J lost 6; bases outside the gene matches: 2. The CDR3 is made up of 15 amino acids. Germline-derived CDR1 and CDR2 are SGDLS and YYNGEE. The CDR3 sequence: CASSVEGQGYEKLFF. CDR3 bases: TGTGCCAGCAGCGTAGAGGGACAGGGGTATGAAAAACTGTTTTTT.

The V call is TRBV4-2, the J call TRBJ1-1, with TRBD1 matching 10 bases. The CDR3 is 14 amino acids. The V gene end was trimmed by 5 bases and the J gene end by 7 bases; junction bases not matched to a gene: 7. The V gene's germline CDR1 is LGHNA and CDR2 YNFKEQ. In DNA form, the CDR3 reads TGTGCCAGCAGCTATGGGACAGGGGCAAATGAAGCTTTCTTT. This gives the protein CASSYGTGANEAFF.

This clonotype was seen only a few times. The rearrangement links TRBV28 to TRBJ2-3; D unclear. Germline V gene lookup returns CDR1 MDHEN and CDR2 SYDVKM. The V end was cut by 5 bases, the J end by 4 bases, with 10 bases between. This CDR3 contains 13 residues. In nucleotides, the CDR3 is TGTGCCAGCAGTCCCCTCAAGGCAGATACGCAGTATTTT. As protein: CASSPLKADTQYF.

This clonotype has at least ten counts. The CDR3 region has the DNA TGCGCCAGCAGCCCAGCGGGGGTCTTTACAGATACGCAGTATTTT. Amino acids: CASSPAGVFTDTQYF. The gene calls are TRBV4-3 and TRBJ2-3; 8 bases agree with TRBD2. V trimming: 4 bases; J trimming: 3 bases; junction bases outside the gene matches: 6. Germline assignment: CDR1 LGHNA and CDR2 YSLEER. The CDR3 contains 15 residues.

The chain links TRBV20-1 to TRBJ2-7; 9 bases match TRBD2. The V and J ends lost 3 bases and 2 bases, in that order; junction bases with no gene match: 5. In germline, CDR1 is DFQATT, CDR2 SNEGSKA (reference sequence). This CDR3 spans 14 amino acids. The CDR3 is CSASTVAGAYEQYF. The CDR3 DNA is TGCAGTGCTAGTACGGTAGCGGGAGCCTACGAGCAGTACTTC.